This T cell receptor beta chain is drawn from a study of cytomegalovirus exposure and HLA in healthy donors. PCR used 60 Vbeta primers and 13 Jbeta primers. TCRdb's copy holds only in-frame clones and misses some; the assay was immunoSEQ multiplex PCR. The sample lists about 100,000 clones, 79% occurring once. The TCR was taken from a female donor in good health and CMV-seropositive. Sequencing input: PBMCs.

The CDR3 sequence: CASSKRLAGNNEQFF. In nucleotides, the CDR3 is TGTGCCAGCAGTAAGCGACTAGCGGGAAACAATGAGCAGTTCTTC. The gene calls are TRBV6-5 and TRBJ2-1; TRBD2 matches at 11 bases. V was pared by 5 bases and J by 5 bases, with 5 bases of the junction left unmatched. Germline V lookup: CDR1 MNHEY, CDR2 SVGAGI. The CDR3 consists of 15 residues.